This T cell receptor (beta chain) comes out of a study of T cell clonality in common variable immunodeficiency. CVID and control samples used equivalent genomic DNA input. The data were produced by immunoSEQ multiplex PCR, yet TCRdb's version contains in-frame clones alone and is incomplete. The counts give 50,000 to 65,000 clones, none of them seen only once; 0.65% to 1% is held by the top ten. Each donor provided about 4.5 to 8.5 ml of heparinized whole blood. V shed 0 bases, J shed 2 bases, and the junction held 0 bases outside the gene matches. This CDR3 contains 15 residues. CDR1 and CDR2 from the germline V gene are SGHRS and YFSETQ. This clone was counted at least ten times. Its specificity is not known. The read gets to within 3 residues of the CDR3 end, and the germline J gene fills in the rest. Study observations and caveats: Compared with healthy controls, CVID subjects showed increased TCRbeta clonality, mostly in about a third. What drives increased CVID clonality needs T cell subpopulation sequencing.

Sequenced material: peripheral blood mononuclear cells. The rearrangement links TRBV5-1 to TRBJ2-1; 9 nucleotides match TRBD2. The TCR sequence derives from a person aged 18 to 70 in good health. The CDR3 bases that were read are TGCGCCAGCAGCTTGGGGACTAGCGCCTACAATGAG. Translation gives CASSLGTSAYNE. The CDR3 reads in full as CASSLGTSAYNEQFF.